This TCR beta chain is drawn from a study of cytomegalovirus exposure and HLA in healthy donors. Study in general: As released early, the data held 85 million to 95 million unique TCRs from HLA-typed donors. General observations from the study: TCR beta chains associated with HLA were, in a later analysis, more clonally expanded than equally common others. Sequencing probably produced one cluster of sequence variants that were highly shared. It was reported in a later analysis that an Asian-associated ancestry cluster showed fewer N-insertions than the 666-donor mean.

PCR involved 60 Vbeta and 13 Jbeta primers. The method was immunoSEQ multiplex PCR; TCRdb's version includes in-frame clones alone and lacks a portion of them. The table includes roughly 170,000 clones, 77% detected once. In the case of this clone: Its antigen is not identified.

The length of the CDR3 is 16 residues. V lost 2 bases to trimming and J lost 0 bases; unmatched junction nucleotides: 4. Germline V gene data show CDR1 as MNHEY and CDR2 as SVGAGI. The sequence was obtained from a woman aged 30 to 39 in good health and CMV-seronegative. This chain connects TRBV6-5 to TRBJ2-1; 7 bases match TRBD1. Input material: PBMCs. CDR3 coding DNA: TGTGCCAGCAGTTACGGGACAGTTAGCTCCTACAATGAGCAGTTCTTC. Its protein is CASSYGTVSSYNEQFF.